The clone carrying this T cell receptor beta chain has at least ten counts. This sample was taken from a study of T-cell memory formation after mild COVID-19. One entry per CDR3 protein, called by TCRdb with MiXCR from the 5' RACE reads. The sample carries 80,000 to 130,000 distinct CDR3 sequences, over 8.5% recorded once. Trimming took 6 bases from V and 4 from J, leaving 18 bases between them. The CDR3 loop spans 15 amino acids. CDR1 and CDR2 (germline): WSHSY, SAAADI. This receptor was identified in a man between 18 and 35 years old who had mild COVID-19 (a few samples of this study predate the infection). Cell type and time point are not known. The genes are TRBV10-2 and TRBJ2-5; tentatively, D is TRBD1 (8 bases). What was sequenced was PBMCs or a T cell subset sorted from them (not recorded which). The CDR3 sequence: CASSGQGGVGETQYF. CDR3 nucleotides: TGCGCCAGCAGCGGACAGGGAGGGGTGGGAGAGACCCAGTACTTC.